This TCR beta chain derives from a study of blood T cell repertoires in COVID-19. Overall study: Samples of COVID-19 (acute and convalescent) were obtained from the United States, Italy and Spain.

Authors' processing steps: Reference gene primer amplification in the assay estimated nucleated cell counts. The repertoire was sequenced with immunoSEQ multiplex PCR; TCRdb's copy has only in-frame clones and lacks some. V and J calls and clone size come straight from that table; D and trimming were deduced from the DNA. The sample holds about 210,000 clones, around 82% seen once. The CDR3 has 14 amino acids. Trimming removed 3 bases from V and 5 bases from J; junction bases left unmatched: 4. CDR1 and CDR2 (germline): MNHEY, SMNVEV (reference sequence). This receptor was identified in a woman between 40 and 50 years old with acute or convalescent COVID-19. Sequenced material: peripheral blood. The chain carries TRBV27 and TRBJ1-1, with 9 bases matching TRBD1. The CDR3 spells CASSLGQGKTEAFF. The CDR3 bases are TGTGCCAGCAGTTTGGGACAGGGAAAAACTGAAGCTTTCTTT.